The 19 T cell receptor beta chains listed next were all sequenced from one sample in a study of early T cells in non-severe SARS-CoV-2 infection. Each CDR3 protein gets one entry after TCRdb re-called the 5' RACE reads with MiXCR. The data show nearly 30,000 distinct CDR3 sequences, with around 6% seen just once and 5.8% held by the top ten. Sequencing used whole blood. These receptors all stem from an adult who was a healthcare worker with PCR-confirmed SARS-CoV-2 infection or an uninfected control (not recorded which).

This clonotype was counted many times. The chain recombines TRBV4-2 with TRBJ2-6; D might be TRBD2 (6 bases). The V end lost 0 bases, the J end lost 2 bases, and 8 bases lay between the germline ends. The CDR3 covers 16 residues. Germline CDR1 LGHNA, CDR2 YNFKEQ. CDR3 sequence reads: CASSQDRGTGANVLTF. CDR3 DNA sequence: TGTGCCAGCAGCCAAGATCGGGGGACTGGGGCCAACGTCCTGACTTTC.

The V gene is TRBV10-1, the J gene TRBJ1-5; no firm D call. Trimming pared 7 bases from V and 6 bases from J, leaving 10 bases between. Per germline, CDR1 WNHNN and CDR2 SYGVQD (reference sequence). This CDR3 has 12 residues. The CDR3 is CASKLPSQPQHF. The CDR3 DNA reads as TGCGCCAGCAAGCTTCCGAGTCAGCCCCAGCATTTT.

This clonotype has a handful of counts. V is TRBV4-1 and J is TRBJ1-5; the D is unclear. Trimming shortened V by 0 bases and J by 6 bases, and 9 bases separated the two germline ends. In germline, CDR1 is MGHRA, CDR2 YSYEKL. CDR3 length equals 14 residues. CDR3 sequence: CASSQEWVGQPQHF. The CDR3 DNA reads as TGCGCCAGCAGCCAAGAATGGGTGGGTCAGCCCCAGCATTTT.

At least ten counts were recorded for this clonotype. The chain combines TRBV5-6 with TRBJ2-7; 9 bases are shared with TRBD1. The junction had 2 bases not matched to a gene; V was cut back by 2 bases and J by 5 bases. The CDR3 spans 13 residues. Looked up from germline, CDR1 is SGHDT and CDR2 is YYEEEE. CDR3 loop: CASSLQGADEQYF. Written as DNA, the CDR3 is TGTGCCAGCAGCTTACAGGGGGCCGACGAGCAGTACTTC.

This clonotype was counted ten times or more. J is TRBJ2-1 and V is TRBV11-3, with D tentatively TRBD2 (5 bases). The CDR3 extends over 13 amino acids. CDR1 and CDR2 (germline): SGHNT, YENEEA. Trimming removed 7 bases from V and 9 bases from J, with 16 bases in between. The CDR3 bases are TGTGCCAGCAAGGCGGGCACGTTGGGTGAGCAGTTCTTC. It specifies CASKAGTLGEQFF.

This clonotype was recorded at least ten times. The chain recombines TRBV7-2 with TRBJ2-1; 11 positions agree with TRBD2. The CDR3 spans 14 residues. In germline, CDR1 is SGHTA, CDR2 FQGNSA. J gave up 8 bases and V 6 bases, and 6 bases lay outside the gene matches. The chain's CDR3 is CASRRGLAGDEQFF. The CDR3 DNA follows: TGTGCCAGCAGGAGAGGACTAGCGGGCGATGAGCAGTTCTTC.

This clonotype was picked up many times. The CDR3 DNA reads as TGTGCCATCAGTGAAGGCGGGTATAATTCACCCCTCCACTTT. As protein: CAISEGGYNSPLHF. The J gene is TRBJ1-6, the V gene TRBV10-3, with D hard to call. V was clipped by 3 bases and J by 4 bases, with 7 bases between them. CDR1 is ENHRY, CDR2 SYGVKD, per germline. This CDR3 has 14 residues.

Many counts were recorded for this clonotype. Here the CDR3 DNA reads TGTGCCACCAGCCCGAGACGGGACAGGGAACGGTATGGCTACACCTTC. This translates into CATSPRRDRERYGYTF. This rearrangement joins TRBV15 to TRBJ1-2; 9 nucleotides agree with TRBD1. Germline V gene sequence: CDR1 LNHNV, CDR2 YYDKDF (reference sequence). The CDR3 totals 16 residues. Trimming at V came to 5 bases and at J to 5 bases, leaving 12 bases not matched to a gene.

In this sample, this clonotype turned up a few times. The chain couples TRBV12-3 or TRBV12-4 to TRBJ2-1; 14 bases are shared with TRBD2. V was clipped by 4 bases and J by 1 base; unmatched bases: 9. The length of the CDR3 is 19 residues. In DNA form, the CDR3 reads TGTGCCAGCAGTTCACCGACTAGCGGGGGGGCTGCTTCCTACAATGAGCAGTTCTTC. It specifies CASSSPTSGGAASYNEQFF.

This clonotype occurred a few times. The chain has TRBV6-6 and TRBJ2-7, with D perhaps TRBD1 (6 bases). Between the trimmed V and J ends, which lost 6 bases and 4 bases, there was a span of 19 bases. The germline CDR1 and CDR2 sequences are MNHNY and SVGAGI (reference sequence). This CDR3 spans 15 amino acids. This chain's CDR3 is CASSRDSVQGYEQYF. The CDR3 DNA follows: TGTGCCAGCAGCCGTGACTCCGTCCAGGGGTACGAGCAGTACTTC.

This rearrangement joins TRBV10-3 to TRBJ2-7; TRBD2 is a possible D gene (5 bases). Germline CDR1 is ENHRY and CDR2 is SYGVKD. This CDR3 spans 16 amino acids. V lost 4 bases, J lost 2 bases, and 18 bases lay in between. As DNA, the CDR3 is TGTGCCATCAGTGCCCGGACGGGGAATGGCCCCTACGAGCAGTACTTC. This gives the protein CAISARTGNGPYEQYF.

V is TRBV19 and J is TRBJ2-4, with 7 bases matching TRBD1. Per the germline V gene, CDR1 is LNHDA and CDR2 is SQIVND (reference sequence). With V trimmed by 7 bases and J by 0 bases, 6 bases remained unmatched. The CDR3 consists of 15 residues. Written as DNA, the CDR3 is TGTGCCAGTAACGACAGGGAGTCAGCCAAAAACATTCAGTACTTC. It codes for CASNDRESAKNIQYF.

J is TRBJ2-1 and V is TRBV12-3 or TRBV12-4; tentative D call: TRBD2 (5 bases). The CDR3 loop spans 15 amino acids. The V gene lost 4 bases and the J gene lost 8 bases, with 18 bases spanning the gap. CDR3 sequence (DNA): TGTGCCAGCAGTTCCCCATATCTAGCTGTCGATGAGCAGTTCTTC. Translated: CASSSPYLAVDEQFF.

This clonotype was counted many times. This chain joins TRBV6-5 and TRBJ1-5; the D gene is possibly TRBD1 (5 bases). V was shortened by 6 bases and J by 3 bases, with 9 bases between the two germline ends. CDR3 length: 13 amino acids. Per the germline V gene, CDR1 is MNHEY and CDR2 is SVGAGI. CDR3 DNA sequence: TGTGCCAGCAGCCGGACAAACAATCAGCCCCAGCATTTT. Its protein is CASSRTNNQPQHF.

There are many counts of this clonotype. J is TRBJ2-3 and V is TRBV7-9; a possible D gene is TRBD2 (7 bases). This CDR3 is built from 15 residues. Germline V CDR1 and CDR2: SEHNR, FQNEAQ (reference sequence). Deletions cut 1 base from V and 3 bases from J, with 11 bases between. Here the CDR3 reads CASSLGGGGTDTQYF. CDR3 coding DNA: TGTGCCAGCAGCTTAGGCGGGGGCGGAACAGATACGCAGTATTTT.

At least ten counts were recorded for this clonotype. In DNA, the CDR3 is TGTGCCAGCAGCCCGGGACTAGCATCCCCAAGCTCCTACAATGAGCAGTTCTTC. Amino acid sequence: CASSPGLASPSSYNEQFF. The chain combines TRBV12-3 or TRBV12-4 with TRBJ2-1; 9 positions agree with TRBD2. Unmatched junction bases numbered 12, after V lost 6 bases and J lost 0 bases. This CDR3 comprises 18 residues.

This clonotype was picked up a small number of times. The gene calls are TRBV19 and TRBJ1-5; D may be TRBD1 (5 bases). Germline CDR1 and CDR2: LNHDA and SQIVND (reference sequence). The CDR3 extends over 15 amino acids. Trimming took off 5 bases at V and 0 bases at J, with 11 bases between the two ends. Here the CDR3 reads CASSYTQVSNQPQHF. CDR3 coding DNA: TGTGCCAGTAGTTATACACAGGTTAGCAATCAGCCCCAGCATTTT.

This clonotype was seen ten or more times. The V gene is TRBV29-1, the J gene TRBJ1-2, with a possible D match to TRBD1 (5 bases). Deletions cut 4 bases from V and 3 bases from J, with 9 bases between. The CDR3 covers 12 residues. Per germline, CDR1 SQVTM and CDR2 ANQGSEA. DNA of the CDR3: TGCAGCGTTGGAGGGGAGCACTATGGCTACACCTTC. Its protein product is CSVGGEHYGYTF. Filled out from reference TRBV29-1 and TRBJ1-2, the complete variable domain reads SAVISQKPSRDICQRGTSLTIQCQVDSQVTMMFWYRQQPGQSLTLIATANQGSEATYESGFVIDKFPISRPNLTFSTLTVSNMSPEDSSIYLCSVGGEHYGYTFGSGTRLTVV.

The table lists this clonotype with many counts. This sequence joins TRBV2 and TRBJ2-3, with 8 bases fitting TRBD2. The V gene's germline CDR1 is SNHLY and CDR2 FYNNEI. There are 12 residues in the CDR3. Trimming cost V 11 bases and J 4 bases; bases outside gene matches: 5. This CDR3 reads CAGGGTPDTQYF. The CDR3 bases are TGTGCCGGCGGGGGGACACCAGATACGCAGTATTTT.